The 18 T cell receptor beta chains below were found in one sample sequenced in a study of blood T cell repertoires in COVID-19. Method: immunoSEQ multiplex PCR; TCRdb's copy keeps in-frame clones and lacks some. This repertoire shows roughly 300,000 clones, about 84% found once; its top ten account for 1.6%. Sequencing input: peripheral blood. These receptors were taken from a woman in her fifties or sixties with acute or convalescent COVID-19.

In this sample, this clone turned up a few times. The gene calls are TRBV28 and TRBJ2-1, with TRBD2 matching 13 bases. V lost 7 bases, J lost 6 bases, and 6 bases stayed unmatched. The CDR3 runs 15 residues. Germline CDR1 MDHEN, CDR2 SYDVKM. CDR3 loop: CASTLGTSGTNEQFF. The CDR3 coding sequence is TGTGCCAGCACCCTCGGGACTAGCGGGACCAATGAGCAGTTCTTC.

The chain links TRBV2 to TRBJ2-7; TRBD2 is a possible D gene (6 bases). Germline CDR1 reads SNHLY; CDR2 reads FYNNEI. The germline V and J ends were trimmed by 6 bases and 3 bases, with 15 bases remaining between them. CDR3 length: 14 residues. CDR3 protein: CASRERGGLYEQYF. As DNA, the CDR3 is TGTGCCAGCAGGGAACGGGGAGGCCTCTACGAGCAGTACTTC.

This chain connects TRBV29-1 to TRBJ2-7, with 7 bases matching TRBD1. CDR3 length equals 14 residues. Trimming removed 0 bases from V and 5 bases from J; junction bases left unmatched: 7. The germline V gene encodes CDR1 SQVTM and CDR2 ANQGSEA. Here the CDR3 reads CSVEEFEGANEQYF. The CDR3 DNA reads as TGCAGCGTTGAAGAGTTTGAGGGGGCGAACGAGCAGTACTTC.

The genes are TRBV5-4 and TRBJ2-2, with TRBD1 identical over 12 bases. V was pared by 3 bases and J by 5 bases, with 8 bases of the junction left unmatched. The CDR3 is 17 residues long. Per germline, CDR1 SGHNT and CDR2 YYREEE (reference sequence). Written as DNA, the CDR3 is TGTGCCAGCAGCTCCCCGGGACAGGGGGCAAGAACCGGGGAGCTGTTTTTT. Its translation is CASSSPGQGARTGELFF.

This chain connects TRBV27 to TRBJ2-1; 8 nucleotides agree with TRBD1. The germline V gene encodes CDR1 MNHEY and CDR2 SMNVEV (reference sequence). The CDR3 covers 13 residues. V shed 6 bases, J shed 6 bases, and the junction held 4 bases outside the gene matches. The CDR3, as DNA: TGTGCCAGCAGGAGGACAGGGAGCAATGAGCAGTTCTTC. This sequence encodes CASRRTGSNEQFF.

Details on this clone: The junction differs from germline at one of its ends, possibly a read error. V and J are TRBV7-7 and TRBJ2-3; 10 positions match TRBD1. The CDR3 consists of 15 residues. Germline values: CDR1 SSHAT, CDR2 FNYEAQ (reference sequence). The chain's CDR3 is CASSLAGQGEDTQYF. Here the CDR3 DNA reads TGTGCTAGCAGCTTAGCCGGACAGGGGGAAGATACGCAGTATTTT.

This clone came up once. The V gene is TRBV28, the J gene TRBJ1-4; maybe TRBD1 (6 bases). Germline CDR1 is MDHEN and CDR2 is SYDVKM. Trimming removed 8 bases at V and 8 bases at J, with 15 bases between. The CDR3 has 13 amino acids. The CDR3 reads CASARGGQEKLFF. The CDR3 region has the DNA TGTGCCAGCGCGCGGGGGGGACAAGAAAAACTGTTTTTT.

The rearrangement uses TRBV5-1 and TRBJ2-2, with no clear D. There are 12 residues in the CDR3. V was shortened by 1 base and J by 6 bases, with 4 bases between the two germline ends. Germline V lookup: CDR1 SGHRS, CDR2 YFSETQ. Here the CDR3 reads CASSLFSGELFF. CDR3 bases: TGCGCCAGCAGCTTGTTCTCCGGGGAGCTGTTTTTT.

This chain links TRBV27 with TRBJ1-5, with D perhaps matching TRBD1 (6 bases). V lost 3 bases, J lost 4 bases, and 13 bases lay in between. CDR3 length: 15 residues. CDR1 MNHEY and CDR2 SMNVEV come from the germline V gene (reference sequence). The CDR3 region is CASSFGGVLNQPQHF. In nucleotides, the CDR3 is TGTGCCAGCAGTTTTGGGGGCGTCCTTAATCAGCCCCAGCATTTT.

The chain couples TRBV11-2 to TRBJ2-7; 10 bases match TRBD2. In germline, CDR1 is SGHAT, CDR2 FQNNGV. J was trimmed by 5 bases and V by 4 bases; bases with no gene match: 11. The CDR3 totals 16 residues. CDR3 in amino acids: CASSSGGLAGVDEQYF. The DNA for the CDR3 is TGTGCCAGCAGCTCAGGGGGTCTAGCGGGAGTCGACGAGCAGTACTTC.

The DNA of the CDR3 is TGTGCCAGCTCAACGGACAGGGCTCGGGAGCAGTTCTTC. Translation gives CASSTDRAREQFF. V gene TRBV18 combines with J gene TRBJ2-1; TRBD1 matches 8 bases. Germline assignment: CDR1 KGHSH and CDR2 LQKENI. With V trimmed by 5 bases and J by 10 bases, 7 bases remained unmatched. This CDR3 is built from 13 residues.

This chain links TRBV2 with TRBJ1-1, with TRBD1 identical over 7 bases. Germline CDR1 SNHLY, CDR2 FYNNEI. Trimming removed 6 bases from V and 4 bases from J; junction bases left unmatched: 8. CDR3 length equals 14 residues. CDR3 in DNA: TGTGCCAGCAGCACGGGACAGCTGAGCACTGAAGCTTTCTTT. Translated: CASSTGQLSTEAFF.

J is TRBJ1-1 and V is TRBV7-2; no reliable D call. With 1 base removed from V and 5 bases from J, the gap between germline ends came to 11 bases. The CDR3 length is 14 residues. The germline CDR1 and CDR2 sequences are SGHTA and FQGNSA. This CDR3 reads CASSLGEGNTEAFF. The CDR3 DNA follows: TGTGCCAGCAGCTTAGGGGAGGGAAATACTGAAGCTTTCTTT.

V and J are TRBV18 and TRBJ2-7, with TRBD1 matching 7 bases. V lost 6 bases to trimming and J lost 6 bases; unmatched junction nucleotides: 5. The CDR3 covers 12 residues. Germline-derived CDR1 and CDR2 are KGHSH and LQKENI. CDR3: CASSGTEFEQYF. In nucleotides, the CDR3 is TGTGCCAGCTCCGGGACAGAGTTCGAGCAGTACTTC.

The CDR3 protein is CASSQPRRGLADYNEQFF. CDR3 DNA: TGTGCCAGCAGCCAGCCTCGGCGGGGACTAGCGGACTACAATGAGCAGTTCTTC. The chain uses TRBV3-1 (or the pseudogene TRBV3-2) and TRBJ2-1; 11 bases line up with TRBD2. The V gene end was trimmed by 3 bases and the J gene end by 3 bases; junction bases not matched to a gene: 10. Germline V lookup: CDR1 LGHDT, CDR2 YNNKEL (reference sequence). The CDR3 is made up of 18 amino acids.

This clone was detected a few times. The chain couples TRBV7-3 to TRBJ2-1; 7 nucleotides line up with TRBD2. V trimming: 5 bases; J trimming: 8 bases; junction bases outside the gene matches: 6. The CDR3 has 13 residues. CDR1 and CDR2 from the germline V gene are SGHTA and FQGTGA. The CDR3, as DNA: TGTGCCAGCAGCAGAGGACTAGAAGATGAGCAGTTCTTC. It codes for CASSRGLEDEQFF.

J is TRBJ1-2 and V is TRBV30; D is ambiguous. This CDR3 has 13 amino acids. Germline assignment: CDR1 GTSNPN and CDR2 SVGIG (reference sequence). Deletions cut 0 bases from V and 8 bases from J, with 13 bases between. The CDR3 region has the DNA TGTGCCTGGAGTGTATGGGCTCTACGGGGCTACACCTTC. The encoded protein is CAWSVWALRGYTF.

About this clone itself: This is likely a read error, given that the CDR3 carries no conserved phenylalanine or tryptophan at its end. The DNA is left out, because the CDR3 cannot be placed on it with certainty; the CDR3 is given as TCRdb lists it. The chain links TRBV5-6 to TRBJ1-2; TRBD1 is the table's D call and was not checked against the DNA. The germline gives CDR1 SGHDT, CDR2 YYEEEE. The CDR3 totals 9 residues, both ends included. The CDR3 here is CASSLQKLP.